A selection of T cell receptor beta chains follows, all from one sample in a study of technical replicates of blood from a few donors. TCRdb's copy holds only in-frame clones and misses some; the assay was immunoSEQ multiplex PCR. The sample records 100,000 or so clones, approximately 96% being singletons. The sequenced material came from T cells isolated from PBMCs. Every receptor here comes from a human donor in good health. Both conserved end residues are part of each CDR3. The D gene is left open where the match is weak. For some rows the clone size is stated as once, few or many, or as a class when expanded; others skip it.

j_gene | v_gene | abundance | d_gene | CDR3nt | CDR3aa
TRBJ1-1 | TRBV28 | . | TRBD1 | TGTGCCAGTGTGGCGAGGGGGCAGAACACTGAAGCTTTCTTT | CASVARGQNTEAFF
TRBJ1-1 | TRBV28 | . | TRBD1 | TGTGCCAGCAGTCTCCGGACAGGGGCTGAAGCTTTCTTT | CASSLRTGAEAFF
TRBJ2-7 | TRBV19 | . | . | TGTGCCAGTAGTCCCCCCTACGGGGAAACCTACGAGCAGTACTTC | CASSPPYGETYEQYF
TRBJ2-2 | TRBV27 | once | . | TGTGCCAGTGCGTTAAACAAGGGGAAGTGGGACACCTCGAACACCGGGGAGCTGTTTTTT | CASALNKGKWDTSNTGELFF
TRBJ1-2 | TRBV6-5 | . | . | TGTGCCAGCAGTTACTCGAGAAGACTGAACTATGGCTACACCTTC | CASSYSRRLNYGYTF
TRBJ2-3 | TRBV29-1 | once | . | TGCAGCGTTGAACTAGATACGCAGTATTTT | CSVELDTQYF
TRBJ2-1 | TRBV9 | . | . | TGTGCCAGCAGCCTAACGTCCTCCTACAATGAGCAGTTCTTC | CASSLTSSYNEQFF
TRBJ2-7 | TRBV7-2 | . | TRBD1 | TGTGCCAGCAGCTTTGCGGCAGGGGGCTACGAGCAGTACTTC | CASSFAAGGYEQYF
TRBJ2-7 | TRBV6-5 | . | TRBD1 | TGTGCCAGCAGTCCCCAGGGGGCCCACGAGCAGTACTTC | CASSPQGAHEQYF
TRBJ1-4 | TRBV7-6 | . | . | TGTGCCAGCAGCTTAGTGGGTGTCAGCGTAAATACTAATGAAAAACTGTTTTTT | CASSLVGVSVNTNEKLFF
TRBJ2-3 | TRBV28 | . | TRBD2 | TGTGCCAGCAGTTTACCTAGCGGGGTATTCACAGATACGCAGTATTTT | CASSLPSGVFTDTQYF
TRBJ1-2 | TRBV5-1 | . | . | TGCGCCAGCAGCTTGGAGGGGCTTAACTATGGCTACACCTTC | CASSLEGLNYGYTF
TRBJ2-7 | TRBV11-2 | . | . | TGTGCCAGCAGCTTAGTCGGGTTCAACGAGCAGTACTTC | CASSLVGFNEQYF
TRBJ2-6 | TRBV7-9 | . | TRBD2 | TGTGCCAGCAGCGTGATAGCGGGGGGGCCTGGGGCCAACGTCCTGACTTTC | CASSVIAGGPGANVLTF
TRBJ2-3 | TRBV14 | . | . | TGTGCCAGCAGCCAAGATAGGAGGGGAACAGATACGCAGTATTTT | CASSQDRRGTDTQYF
TRBJ2-3 | TRBV15 | . | . | TGTGCCACCAGCAGGACGGACAGCTTGGGGACAGATACGCAGTATTTT | CATSRTDSLGTDTQYF
TRBJ1-1 | TRBV10-3 | . | TRBD1 | TGTGCCGGATCCTCGACAGGGAGGAGCACTGAAGCTTTCTTT | CAGSSTGRSTEAFF
TRBJ2-3 | TRBV11-2 | . | . | TGTGCCAGCCGAGCGGCTAGCACAGATACGCAGTATTTT | CASRAASTDTQYF
TRBJ2-3 | TRBV15 | . | TRBD1 | TGTGCCACCCAAGACAGGGTAACAGATACGCAGTATTTT | CATQDRVTDTQYF
TRBJ2-7 | TRBV6-1 | once | TRBD1 | TGTGCCAGCAGTCCCTCCGGGACAGGGGACGAGCAGTACTTC | CASSPSGTGDEQYF
TRBJ2-5 | TRBV6-1 | once | . | TGTGCCAGCAGTGAAGGAACAGTTAATCGAGAGACCCAGTACTTC | CASSEGTVNRETQYF
TRBJ2-1 | TRBV6-5 | . | . | TGTGCCAGCAGTTATGGAAACGACAGGCTGCGCAATGAGCAGTTCTTC | CASSYGNDRLRNEQFF
TRBJ1-2 | TRBV7-3 | once | TRBD1 | TGTGCCAGCAGCCAGACAGGGGGGGCAAACTATGGCTACACCTTC | CASSQTGGANYGYTF
TRBJ1-5 | TRBV12-5 | . | TRBD1 | TGTGCTAGTGGTTTGGTCTTGGAGGGACAGTACAATCAGCCCCAGCATTTT | CASGLVLEGQYNQPQHF
TRBJ1-1 | TRBV29-1 | . | . | TGCAGCGTTGAAGAGATGGGGGGCGGGAGGAGAACTGAAGCTTTCTTT | CSVEEMGGGRRTEAFF
TRBJ1-3 | TRBV6-1 | . | . | TGTGCCAGCAGCGAACAGTTTTTGTCTGGAAACACCATATATTTT | CASSEQFLSGNTIYF
TRBJ2-7 | TRBV5-8 | . | TRBD2 | TGTGCCAGCAGCGGCGCGACTAGCGGGAGGAACGAGCAGTACTTC | CASSGATSGRNEQYF
TRBJ1-1 | TRBV7-3 | . | . | TGTGCCAGCAGCGACCGTAAGGGGCCCGTGGAAGCTTTCTTT | CASSDRKGPVEAFF